The 10 T cell receptor beta chains presented below share a single source sample, sequenced in a study of T-cell memory formation after mild COVID-19. TCRdb re-analysed the 5' RACE reads in MiXCR, keeping a single row per CDR3 protein. This sample yields around 160,000 distinct CDR3 sequences, of which roughly 11% are seen a single time; approximately 3.4% belongs to the top ten. Sequencing was done on a sample of PBMCs or a T cell subset sorted from them (not recorded which). The origin of the receptors is a man in his late teens or twenties who had mild COVID-19 (a few samples of this study predate the infection). Cell type and time point are not known.

This sequence joins TRBV4-3 and TRBJ2-1, with 10 bases matching TRBD2. This CDR3 is 16 amino acids long. Losses at the gene ends were 5 bases for V and 10 bases for J; bases not matched to a gene: 14. Germline assignment: CDR1 LGHNA and CDR2 YSLEER. Here the CDR3 reads CASSFSGGYEAKEQFF. CDR3 in DNA: TGCGCCAGCAGCTTTAGCGGGGGGTATGAAGCCAAAGAGCAGTTCTTC.

This clonotype was found many times. The chain links TRBV7-2 to TRBJ2-4; TRBD2 matches at 7 bases. The CDR3 is made up of 16 amino acids. After removal of 2 bases from V and 4 bases from J, the junction contained 8 bases not matched to a gene. Looked up from germline, CDR1 is SGHTA and CDR2 is FQGNSA. The CDR3 region has the DNA TGTGCCAGCAGCTTAAGCAGCGGGGAACCGAAAAACATTCAGTACTTC. It codes for CASSLSSGEPKNIQYF.

The rearrangement uses TRBV4-1 and TRBJ2-1; perhaps TRBD1 as D (5 bases). Trimming cost V 1 base and J 0 bases, with 16 bases left between them. CDR1 and CDR2 (germline): MGHRA, YSYEKL. The CDR3 has 18 amino acids. CDR3 amino acids: CASSQAWWSRVSYNEQFF. The CDR3 nucleotides read TGCGCCAGCAGCCAAGCGTGGTGGAGCAGGGTCTCCTACAATGAGCAGTTCTTC.

CDR3 sequence reads: CASSLGRGLGNTIYF. The CDR3 DNA reads as TGTGCCAGCAGCTTAGGGAGGGGGCTTGGAAACACCATATATTTT. J is TRBJ1-3 and V is TRBV7-8; 7 bases fit TRBD1. The germline V gene has CDR1 SGHVS and CDR2 FQNEAQ. CDR3 length: 15 amino acids. Trimming took 1 base from V and 3 from J; bases not matched to a gene: 3.

This clonotype was detected only a few times. The chain carries TRBV10-3 and TRBJ1-4, with D possibly being TRBD1 (6 bases). Germline V gene data show CDR1 as ENHRY and CDR2 as SYGVKD. V was cut by 8 bases and J by 0 bases, with 7 bases left in between. This CDR3 has 13 amino acids. For the CDR3, the DNA is TGTGCCATCCGACAGGCAACTAATGAAAAACTGTTTTTT. Translating gives CAIRQATNEKLFF.

This clonotype occurred many times. The chain carries TRBV5-1 and TRBJ2-4; D possibly corresponds to TRBD2 (6 bases). CDR1 is SGHRS, CDR2 YFSETQ, per germline. Trimming took off 0 bases at V and 0 bases at J, with 10 bases between the two ends. The CDR3 runs 16 residues. CDR3 sequence reads: CASSLGQGLAKNIQYF. The CDR3 DNA is TGCGCCAGCAGCTTGGGGCAGGGACTAGCCAAAAACATTCAGTACTTC. Together with reference TRBV5-1 and TRBJ2-4, the CDR3 gives the full variable domain: KAGVTQTPRYLIKTRGQQVTLSCSPISGHRSVSWYQQTPGQGLQFLFEYFSETQRNKGNFPGRFSGRQFSNSRSEMNVSTLELGDSALYLCASSLGQGLAKNIQYFGAGTRLSVL.

The genes are TRBV5-1 and TRBJ2-4, with D tentatively TRBD1 (6 bases). Germline V gene data show CDR1 as SGHRS and CDR2 as YFSETQ. The CDR3 extends over 15 amino acids. The V and J ends lost 0 bases and 7 bases respectively, with 14 bases between them. The CDR3 loop reads CASSLVRGGENIQYF. Here the CDR3 DNA reads TGCGCCAGCAGCTTGGTGCGAGGGGGAGAGAACATTCAGTACTTC.

Here the CDR3 reads CASRSSPRDEQYF. The CDR3 DNA reads TGTGCCAGTAGAAGCTCGCCCCGGGACGAGCAGTACTTC. The V call is TRBV19, the J call TRBJ2-7; no definite D call. With 6 bases removed from V and 5 bases from J, the gap between germline ends came to 14 bases. Germline CDR1 reads LNHDA; CDR2 reads SQIVND (reference sequence). This CDR3 contains 13 residues.

This clonotype was seen repeatedly, ten times or more. This chain uses TRBV7-2 with TRBJ2-5; D possibly corresponds to TRBD1 (5 bases). The CDR3 has 15 amino acids. V shed 5 bases and J shed 4 bases, with 17 bases lying between them. Germline V gene sequence: CDR1 SGHTA, CDR2 FQGNSA. The CDR3 reads CASSPRPAGIETQYF. The CDR3 DNA reads TGTGCCAGCAGCCCCCGTCCGGCAGGGATAGAGACCCAGTACTTC.

This clonotype was seen a few times. J is TRBJ1-1 and V is TRBV5-1; no firm D call. Germline V gene lookup returns CDR1 SGHRS and CDR2 YFSETQ. V shed 2 bases and J shed 0 bases, with 8 bases lying between them. The CDR3 covers 14 residues. The CDR3 bases are TGCGCCAGCAGCTTCGGGGTACTGAACACTGAAGCTTTCTTT. It yields the protein CASSFGVLNTEAFF.